These 13 T cell receptor beta chains originate from one sample sequenced in a study of CD8 T cells in Susac syndrome. Reverse transcription of roughly 0.5 to 1 ug RNA used random hexamers. TCRdb called the immunoSEQ multiplex PCR reads again in MiXCR, with one record for every CDR3 protein. Of more than 120,000 distinct CDR3 sequences in the sample, approximately 94% are singletons; the top ten hold less than 0.095%. Material: CD4+ T cells from PBMCs. The receptors here all came from a human donor in good health.

The chain joins TRBV11-2 to TRBJ2-6; 10 nucleotides align to TRBD1. V shed 5 bases, J shed 0 bases, and the junction held 13 bases outside the gene matches. Germline V gene sequence: CDR1 SGHAT, CDR2 FQNNGV. This CDR3 comprises 20 residues. The CDR3 sequence is CASSHPTGGSTLSGANVLTF. In nucleotides, the CDR3 is TGTGCCAGCAGCCATCCGACAGGGGGCTCTACTCTCTCTGGGGCCAACGTCCTGACTTTC.

The chain couples TRBV19 to TRBJ2-1, with D unresolved. V was shortened by 7 bases and J by 5 bases, with 6 bases between the two germline ends. The CDR3 is made up of 11 amino acids. Germline V CDR1 and CDR2: LNHDA, SQIVND (reference sequence). The CDR3 DNA is TGTGCCAGTACCGAGGACAATGAGCAGTTCTTC. It specifies CASTEDNEQFF.

V gene TRBV18 combines with J gene TRBJ1-3; no clear D gene. V lost 3 bases and J 0 bases, leaving 15 bases between the germline ends. CDR3 size: 17 residues. Germline-derived CDR1 and CDR2 are KGHSH and LQKENI. The CDR3 sequence is CASSPLGGGDSGNTIYF. The CDR3 nucleotides read TGTGCCAGCTCACCCCTCGGAGGCGGTGACTCTGGAAACACCATATATTTT.

The chain combines TRBV6-2 or TRBV6-3 with TRBJ2-3; D is unresolved. CDR1 and CDR2 from the germline V gene are MNHEY and SVGEGT. CDR3 size: 16 residues. V shed 6 bases and J shed 0 bases, with 16 bases lying between them. This CDR3 reads CASSSTRTTSTDTQYF. The CDR3 DNA reads as TGTGCCAGCAGCTCCACCCGGACCACTAGCACAGATACGCAGTATTTT.

The chain links TRBV18 to TRBJ2-7; D is undetermined. The CDR3 spans 15 residues. With 3 bases removed from V and 0 bases from J, the gap between germline ends came to 12 bases. The germline CDR1 and CDR2 sequences are KGHSH and LQKENI. In DNA, the CDR3 is TGTGCCAGCTCACCGTTCCAGGAGAGCTCCTACGAGCAGTACTTC. It codes for CASSPFQESSYEQYF.

The chain employs TRBV6-2 or TRBV6-3 and TRBJ2-7; D may correspond to TRBD1 or TRBD2 (6 bases each). Trimming stripped 6 bases from V and 3 bases from J, with 18 bases between. The CDR3 contains 15 residues. Germline-derived CDR1 and CDR2 are MNHEY and SVGEGT. CDR3 sequence: CASSPGGSQVYEQYF. CDR3 in DNA: TGTGCCAGCAGCCCCGGGGGCAGCCAGGTCTACGAGCAGTACTTC.

This clonotype was recorded once. The V gene is TRBV20-1, the J gene TRBJ1-2; D gene unclear. Germline V CDR1 and CDR2: DFQATT, SNEGSKA (reference sequence). The CDR3 has 12 amino acids. Trimming removed 0 bases at V and 8 bases at J, with 10 bases between. The CDR3 DNA is TGCAGTGCTAGAGATGACGTACGGGGCTACACCTTC. This sequence encodes CSARDDVRGYTF.

V usage is TRBV4-2 and J usage is TRBJ2-7, with D tentatively TRBD2 (6 bases). The CDR3 sequence is 17 residues long. V was clipped by 4 bases and J by 0 bases, with 19 bases between them. Germline lookup yields CDR1 LGHNA and CDR2 YNFKEQ. The CDR3, as DNA: TGTGCCAGCAGCCGGCCCGGGATCCCGGGAGCCTCCTACGAGCAGTACTTC. Protein product: CASSRPGIPGASYEQYF.

The CDR3 coding sequence is TGTGCCAGCAGACTTATCGGGGAGGGGAACACTGAAGCTTTCTTT. Encoded protein: CASRLIGEGNTEAFF. The chain combines TRBV28 with TRBJ1-1; no reliable D call. The germline gives CDR1 MDHEN, CDR2 SYDVKM. Trimming stripped 6 bases from V and 1 base from J, with 15 bases between. The CDR3 length is 15 residues.

CDR3 sequence (DNA): TGTGCCAGCAGTCTTAGGGGGGCCCTAGCCAAAAACATTCAGTACTTC. This codes for CASSLRGALAKNIQYF. This chain links TRBV12-3 or TRBV12-4 with TRBJ2-4; either TRBD1 or TRBD2 may fit D (6 bases each). CDR3 length: 16 amino acids. V lost 5 bases, J lost 0 bases, and 14 bases lay in between.

This clonotype was found once. The chain uses TRBV19 and TRBJ2-5; a possible D gene is TRBD1 (6 bases). There are 15 residues in the CDR3. Germline assignment: CDR1 LNHDA and CDR2 SQIVND (reference sequence). V dropped 2 bases and J dropped 4 bases, with 14 bases sitting between them. The CDR3: CASSIMDSVAETQYF. CDR3 nucleotide sequence: TGTGCCAGTAGTATAATGGACAGCGTGGCAGAGACCCAGTACTTC.

J is TRBJ2-7 and V is TRBV30; tentatively, D is TRBD2 (6 bases). CDR1 and CDR2 from the germline V gene are GTSNPN and SVGIG (reference sequence). The V and J ends lost 3 bases and 1 base respectively, with 13 bases between them. This CDR3 region has 14 residues. CDR3 amino acids: CAWRGGRRSYEQYF. In nucleotides, the CDR3 is TGTGCCTGGAGGGGGGGACGGCGTTCCTACGAGCAGTACTTC.

The chain employs TRBV30 and TRBJ1-1, with D tentatively TRBD1 (5 bases). The ends were cut back, 0 bases at V and 4 bases at J, with 15 bases in the middle. Germline lookup yields CDR1 GTSNPN and CDR2 SVGIG (reference sequence). This CDR3 comprises 15 residues. Here the CDR3 reads CAWSVEAGRATEAFF. The CDR3, as DNA: TGTGCCTGGAGTGTAGAGGCGGGCAGGGCCACTGAAGCTTTCTTT.